This T cell receptor beta chain comes out of a study of T cells in Graves' hyperthyroidism and ophthalmopathy. Whole-study results and caveats: Ophthalmopathy was told apart from stable hyperthyroidism by a 13 V-J model.

From RNA transcripts, TCR beta CDR3 regions were amplified. Carried out on the TCR CDR3, a first-round RT-PCR used the HTBI primer set. TCRdb re-analysed the multiplex PCR reads in MiXCR, keeping a single row per CDR3 protein. The repertoire consists of some 500,000 distinct CDR3 sequences, with approximately 15% occurring once and the leading ten covering less than 20%. This clonotype was counted between two and nine times. The antigen is not known. Germline V gene data show CDR1 as MNHNS and CDR2 as SASEGT. V gave up 3 bases and J gave up 10 bases; unmatched junction bases: 10. The CDR3 consists of 15 residues.

Sequencing used blood. The sequence was collected from a woman under 30 with Graves' hyperthyroidism. The gene calls are TRBV6-1 and TRBJ2-1; 9 bases agree with TRBD2. The CDR3 sequence: CASSEPGLATQEQFF. CDR3 nucleotide sequence: TGTGCCAGCAGTGAGCCCGGACTAGCGACCCAGGAGCAGTTCTTC.